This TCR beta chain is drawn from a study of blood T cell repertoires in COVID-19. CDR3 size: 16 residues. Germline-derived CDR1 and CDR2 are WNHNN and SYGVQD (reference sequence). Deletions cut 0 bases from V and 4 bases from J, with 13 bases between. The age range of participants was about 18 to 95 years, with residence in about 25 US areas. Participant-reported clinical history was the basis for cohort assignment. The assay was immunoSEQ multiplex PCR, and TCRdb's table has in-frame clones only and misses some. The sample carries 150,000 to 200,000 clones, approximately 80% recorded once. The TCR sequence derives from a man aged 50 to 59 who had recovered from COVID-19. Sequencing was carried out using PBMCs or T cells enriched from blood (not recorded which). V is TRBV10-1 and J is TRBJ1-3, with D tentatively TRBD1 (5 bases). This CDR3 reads CASSESEGRLGNTIYF. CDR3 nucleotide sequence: TGCGCCAGCAGTGAGTCCGAGGGGAGGTTGGGAAACACCATATATTTT.